This entry features one T cell receptor (beta chain) sequence. The antigen remains unidentified. These data come from a study of shared clonotypes between healthy human individuals. For the study at large: Per donor, CD8 memory used one plate, CD8 naive used two, CD4 memory used three and CD4 naive used three. The study, taken as a whole, reports: The rarefaction results pointed to incomplete sorted-subset sequencing despite large depth.

Profiled with immunoSEQ multiplex PCR; TCRdb holds only in-frame clones, not every one. Counted here are some 1,100,000 clones, approximately 78% occurring once; the ten biggest clones make up approximately 0.5%. This CDR3 contains 16 residues. Germline-derived CDR1 and CDR2 are SGHTA and FQGTGA. The junction had 7 bases not matched to a gene; V was cut back by 2 bases and J by 6 bases. The receptor's source is a young man in good health. Some clones in this sample may be carry-over from other donors' samples. Sequenced material: memory CD4+ T cells from PBMCs. Described subset: CD45RA-negative fraction. The chain is built from TRBV7-3 and TRBJ2-2, with 9 nucleotides matching TRBD2. CDR3 in DNA: TGTGCCAGCAGCTTAGCGGGAGGGAGCCCCCCCGGGGAGCTGTTTTTT. It encodes CASSLAGGSPPGELFF.